The rows below give T cell receptor beta chains drawn from one sample of a study of CD8 T cells in Susac syndrome. TCRdb ran MiXCR on the immunoSEQ multiplex PCR reads and lists one entry per CDR3 protein. The repertoire includes more than 200,000 distinct CDR3 sequences, less than 95% of them detected once, and over 0.15% sits in the top ten. The source material was CD4+ T cells from PBMCs. The receptors were sampled from a human donor with Susac syndrome. Each CDR3 is given with its conserved first and last residue. D genes are given only for firm matches. Only some rows state a clone size, as once, few, many or a class for expanded clones.

CDR3 DNA: TGTGCCAGCAGCCAAGTGACAGCAACTAATGAAAAACTGTTTTTT; CDR3 protein: CASSQVTATNEKLFF; V gene: TRBV3-1; D gene: -; clone size: -; J gene: TRBJ1-4
CDR3 DNA: TGTGCCAGCAGCGTAGCGGACAGCCATGGCTACACCTTC; CDR3 protein: CASSVADSHGYTF; V gene: TRBV9; D gene: -; clone size: -; J gene: TRBJ1-2
CDR3 DNA: TGTGCCTGGAGTGGGGGTTTTTCCTACGAGCAGTACTTC; CDR3 protein: CAWSGGFSYEQYF; V gene: TRBV30; D gene: -; clone size: -; J gene: TRBJ2-7
CDR3 DNA: TGTGCCAGCAGTTCAAGGCCGAACACTGAAGCTTTCTTT; CDR3 protein: CASSSRPNTEAFF; V gene: TRBV12-3/TRBV12-4; D gene: -; clone size: once; J gene: TRBJ1-1
CDR3 DNA: TGTGCCAGCAGCCCTTCCTCGGCCCAGTACTTC; CDR3 protein: CASSPSSAQYF; V gene: TRBV7-2; D gene: -; clone size: -; J gene: TRBJ2-5
CDR3 DNA: TGCAGTGCTAGAGACCCCCCACTAGCGGGGGCCAAATACAATGAGCAGTTCTTC; CDR3 protein: CSARDPPLAGAKYNEQFF; V gene: TRBV20-1; D gene: TRBD2; clone size: -; J gene: TRBJ2-1
CDR3 DNA: TGTGCCAGCAGTTACTCGACGATTTCCGGGGAGCTGTTTTTT; CDR3 protein: CASSYSTISGELFF; V gene: TRBV6-2/TRBV6-3; D gene: -; clone size: -; J gene: TRBJ2-2
CDR3 DNA: TGTGCCAGCAGTTACCGTGACGGAGGAACTAATGAAAAACTGTTTTTT; CDR3 protein: CASSYRDGGTNEKLFF; V gene: TRBV6-6; D gene: -; clone size: -; J gene: TRBJ1-4
CDR3 DNA: TGCAGTGCTAGAGGCGGCATCCAAGAGACCCAGTACTTC; CDR3 protein: CSARGGIQETQYF; V gene: TRBV20-1; D gene: -; clone size: few; J gene: TRBJ2-5
CDR3 DNA: TGTGCCAGCAGCTCCGGACAGGGAGGAAGGCCCCAGCATTTT; CDR3 protein: CASSSGQGGRPQHF; V gene: TRBV9; D gene: TRBD1; clone size: -; J gene: TRBJ1-5
CDR3 DNA: TGTGCCAGCAGCGCAACGACAGGGACCTTAGCCAAAAACATTCAGTACTTC; CDR3 protein: CASSATTGTLAKNIQYF; V gene: TRBV7-9; D gene: TRBD1; clone size: -; J gene: TRBJ2-4
CDR3 DNA: TGTGCCAGCAGCAAAACAGGGGGCCGGGATCAGCCCCAGCATTTT; CDR3 protein: CASSKTGGRDQPQHF; V gene: TRBV11-2; D gene: TRBD1; clone size: -; J gene: TRBJ1-5
CDR3 DNA: TGCGCCAGCAGCCAAGAAGCCGGGGGTACGCAGTATTTT; CDR3 protein: CASSQEAGGTQYF; V gene: TRBV4-3; D gene: -; clone size: -; J gene: TRBJ2-3
CDR3 DNA: TGTGCCAGCAGTTACTCCCAAGGGTACACTGAAGCTTTCTTT; CDR3 protein: CASSYSQGYTEAFF; V gene: TRBV6-2/TRBV6-3; D gene: -; clone size: -; J gene: TRBJ1-1
CDR3 DNA: TGTGCCAGCAGCCGGGACAGTTCGGGAGGAAACACCATATATTTT; CDR3 protein: CASSRDSSGGNTIYF; V gene: TRBV4-2; D gene: TRBD1; clone size: -; J gene: TRBJ1-3
CDR3 DNA: TGTGCCAGCAGCCGCGCGTCGGGGGATACCTACGAGCAGTACTTC; CDR3 protein: CASSRASGDTYEQYF; V gene: TRBV3-1; D gene: -; clone size: once; J gene: TRBJ2-7
CDR3 DNA: TGTGCCAGCAGTTCCACCGCGGTGCGCCTAACTAATGAAAAACTGTTTTTT; CDR3 protein: CASSSTAVRLTNEKLFF; V gene: TRBV28; D gene: -; clone size: -; J gene: TRBJ1-4
CDR3 DNA: TGTGCCAGCAGCCAAGAGGCCGATCCGTTTAGGGGTGGCTACACCTTC; CDR3 protein: CASSQEADPFRGGYTF; V gene: TRBV7-3; D gene: -; clone size: -; J gene: TRBJ1-2
CDR3 DNA: TGCAGTGCTCTTTCAATTGGGGGGGCAGATACGCAGTATTTT; CDR3 protein: CSALSIGGADTQYF; V gene: TRBV20-1; D gene: TRBD2; clone size: -; J gene: TRBJ2-3
CDR3 DNA: TGTGCCAGCAGCCAAGAGGGCACCAGGATGTCCTACAATGAGCAGTTCTTC; CDR3 protein: CASSQEGTRMSYNEQFF; V gene: TRBV4-2; D gene: -; clone size: -; J gene: TRBJ2-1
CDR3 DNA: TGTGCCAGCAGCTGGGGACAGCTCACAGATACGCAGTATTTT; CDR3 protein: CASSWGQLTDTQYF; V gene: TRBV5-5; D gene: TRBD1; clone size: -; J gene: TRBJ2-3
CDR3 DNA: TGTGCCAGCAGTGCCCTCCGGACAGGGGGTGCGTATGGCTACACCTTC; CDR3 protein: CASSALRTGGAYGYTF; V gene: TRBV28; D gene: TRBD1; clone size: -; J gene: TRBJ1-2
CDR3 DNA: TGTGCCAGCAGTTCTAGCGGGGGGGCCACCGGGGAGTTGTTTTTT; CDR3 protein: CASSSSGGATGELFF; V gene: TRBV6-2/TRBV6-3; D gene: TRBD2; clone size: -; J gene: TRBJ2-2
CDR3 DNA: TGCGCCAGCAGCCTGGACAGGGGAAATGAGCAGTTCTTC; CDR3 protein: CASSLDRGNEQFF; V gene: TRBV5-1; D gene: TRBD1; clone size: -; J gene: TRBJ2-1
CDR3 DNA: TGTGCCAGCAGCCAAGATAAAGCGGGGCCAAGCACAGATACGCAGTATTTT; CDR3 protein: CASSQDKAGPSTDTQYF; V gene: TRBV14; D gene: TRBD2; clone size: -; J gene: TRBJ2-3
CDR3 DNA: TGTGCCAGCAGGAGGGAGAACACTGAAGCTTTCTTT; CDR3 protein: CASRRENTEAFF; V gene: TRBV2; D gene: -; clone size: -; J gene: TRBJ1-1
CDR3 DNA: TGTGCCAGCCTGGGACAGGGAGCTTTCTTT; CDR3 protein: CASLGQGAFF; V gene: TRBV6-6; D gene: TRBD1; clone size: -; J gene: TRBJ1-1
CDR3 DNA: TGTGCCAGCACCCTGCTGTCAACGTGGGGGTCGGCCGAGCAGTACTTC; CDR3 protein: CASTLLSTWGSAEQYF; V gene: TRBV11-2; D gene: -; clone size: -; J gene: TRBJ2-7
CDR3 DNA: TGTGCCAGCAGTTTCTGGACAGCCTCCTACGAGCAGTACTTC; CDR3 protein: CASSFWTASYEQYF; V gene: TRBV28; D gene: -; clone size: -; J gene: TRBJ2-7
CDR3 DNA: TGCGCCAGCAGCTTGACTGGGGCTCAGGGAAATGGGAAGTACGAGCAGTACTTC; CDR3 protein: CASSLTGAQGNGKYEQYF; V gene: TRBV5-1; D gene: -; clone size: -; J gene: TRBJ2-7
CDR3 DNA: TGCAGTGCTAGAGAGACAGGACTACCCTATGGCTACACCTTC; CDR3 protein: CSARETGLPYGYTF; V gene: TRBV20-1; D gene: -; clone size: -; J gene: TRBJ1-2
CDR3 DNA: TGTGCCAGCAGCCAAGGAGGAGCGGAGGCTAAAGAAGCTTTCTTT; CDR3 protein: CASSQGGAEAKEAFF; V gene: TRBV3-1; D gene: -; clone size: -; J gene: TRBJ1-1
CDR3 DNA: TGTGCCAGCAGCTTAGAAGTAGGCAGGGGGTATTCCGGGACTAGCCGATACAATGAGCAGTTCTTC; CDR3 protein: CASSLEVGRGYSGTSRYNEQFF; V gene: TRBV11-2; D gene: TRBD2; clone size: -; J gene: TRBJ2-1
CDR3 DNA: TGTGCCAGCAGCCCCCGGGCCGGGGGCGTCGAGCAGTACTTC; CDR3 protein: CASSPRAGGVEQYF; V gene: TRBV9; D gene: -; clone size: -; J gene: TRBJ2-7
CDR3 DNA: TGTGCCAGCACCGGACGAATCCAGGGCTTTGGGACACCCTCTGGGGCCAACGTCCTGACTTTC; CDR3 protein: CASTGRIQGFGTPSGANVLTF; V gene: TRBV6-1; D gene: -; clone size: -; J gene: TRBJ2-6
CDR3 DNA: TGTGCCAGCAGTTTATGGTCCCCAGGGGGGGCAACTAATGAAAAACTGTTTTTT; CDR3 protein: CASSLWSPGGATNEKLFF; V gene: TRBV28; D gene: TRBD1; clone size: -; J gene: TRBJ1-4
CDR3 DNA: TGTGCCAGCAGTGAATTGATGGAAACTGAAGCTTTCTTT; CDR3 protein: CASSELMETEAFF; V gene: TRBV25-1; D gene: -; clone size: -; J gene: TRBJ1-1
CDR3 DNA: TGTGCCAGCAGTTACGCCTCGACAGGGGACTATGGCTACACCTTC; CDR3 protein: CASSYASTGDYGYTF; V gene: TRBV6-2/TRBV6-3; D gene: TRBD1; clone size: -; J gene: TRBJ1-2
CDR3 DNA: TGCAGTGCTAGAGATACCCAGGCGGGTCAAGAGACCCAGTACTTC; CDR3 protein: CSARDTQAGQETQYF; V gene: TRBV20-1; D gene: -; clone size: once; J gene: TRBJ2-5
CDR3 DNA: TGTGCCAGCAGCGATGTCCGTCGTAGTTCCTACGAGCAGTACTTC; CDR3 protein: CASSDVRRSSYEQYF; V gene: TRBV3-1; D gene: -; clone size: -; J gene: TRBJ2-7
CDR3 DNA: TGCAGTGCTAGAGATGCTAGCGGGGTTAGCTACGAGCAGTACTTC; CDR3 protein: CSARDASGVSYEQYF; V gene: TRBV20-1; D gene: TRBD2; clone size: -; J gene: TRBJ2-7
CDR3 DNA: TGTGCCAGCAGCGTAGCCGTCGGAGAGCAGTACTTC; CDR3 protein: CASSVAVGEQYF; V gene: TRBV9; D gene: -; clone size: -; J gene: TRBJ2-7
CDR3 DNA: TGCAGTGCTAGGCAAACAGGGGTGGGAGAGACCCAGTACTTC; CDR3 protein: CSARQTGVGETQYF; V gene: TRBV20-1; D gene: TRBD1; clone size: -; J gene: TRBJ2-5
CDR3 DNA: TGTGCCAGCAGGACGGGACCCTCCTACAATGAGCAGTTCTTC; CDR3 protein: CASRTGPSYNEQFF; V gene: TRBV13; D gene: -; clone size: once; J gene: TRBJ2-1
CDR3 DNA: TGTGCCAGCAGTTTCAGCCCGGGGGGACTAGTCTCAGATACGCAGTATTTT; CDR3 protein: CASSFSPGGLVSDTQYF; V gene: TRBV9; D gene: TRBD2; clone size: -; J gene: TRBJ2-3
CDR3 DNA: TGTGCCAGCAGCGTTTTGGAGGGTTCAGCTTTCTTT; CDR3 protein: CASSVLEGSAFF; V gene: TRBV9; D gene: -; clone size: -; J gene: TRBJ1-1
CDR3 DNA: TGCAGCGTTGTTAGGGTCCAAAACACTGAAGCTTTCTTT; CDR3 protein: CSVVRVQNTEAFF; V gene: TRBV29-1; D gene: -; clone size: -; J gene: TRBJ1-1